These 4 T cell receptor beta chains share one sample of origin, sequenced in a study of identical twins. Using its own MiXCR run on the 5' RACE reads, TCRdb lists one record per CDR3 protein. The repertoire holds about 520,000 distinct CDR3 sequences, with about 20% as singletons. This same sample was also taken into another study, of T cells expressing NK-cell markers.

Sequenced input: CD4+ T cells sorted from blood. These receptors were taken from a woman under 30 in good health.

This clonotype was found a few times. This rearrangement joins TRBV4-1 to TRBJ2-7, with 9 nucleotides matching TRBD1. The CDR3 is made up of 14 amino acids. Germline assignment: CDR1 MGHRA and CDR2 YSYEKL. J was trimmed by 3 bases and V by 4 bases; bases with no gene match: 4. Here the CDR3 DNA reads TGCGCCAGCAGCCCCGGGGGACAGGGCTACGAGCAGTACTTC. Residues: CASSPGGQGYEQYF.

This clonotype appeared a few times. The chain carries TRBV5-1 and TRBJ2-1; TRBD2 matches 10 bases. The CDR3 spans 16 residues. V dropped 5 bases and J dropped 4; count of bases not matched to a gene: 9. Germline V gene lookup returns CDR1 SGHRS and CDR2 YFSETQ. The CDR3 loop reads CASRSLAGGRYNEQFF. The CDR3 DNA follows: TGCGCCAGCAGGTCTTTAGCGGGGGGTCGGTACAATGAGCAGTTCTTC.

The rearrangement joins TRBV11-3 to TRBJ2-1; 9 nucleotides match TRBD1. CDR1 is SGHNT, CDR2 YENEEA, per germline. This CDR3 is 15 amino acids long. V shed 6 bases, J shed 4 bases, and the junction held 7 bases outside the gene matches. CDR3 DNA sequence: TGTGCCAGCAGACACCGGGACAGGGTATACAATGAGCAGTTCTTC. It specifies CASRHRDRVYNEQFF.

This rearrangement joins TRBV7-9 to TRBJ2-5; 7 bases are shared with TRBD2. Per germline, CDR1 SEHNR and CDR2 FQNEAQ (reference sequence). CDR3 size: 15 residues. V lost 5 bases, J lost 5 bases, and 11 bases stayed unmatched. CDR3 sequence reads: CASSNIDGLGETQYF. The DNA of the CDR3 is TGTGCCAGCAGCAACATAGATGGACTAGGGGAGACCCAGTACTTC.